The 6 T cell receptor beta chains in this list originate from one sample, sequenced in a study of blood T cell repertoires in COVID-19. TCRdb's copy holds only in-frame clones and misses some; the assay was immunoSEQ multiplex PCR. Among about 170,000 clones, 88% were seen once, and the ten largest hold 2% to 2.5%. Input material: peripheral blood. The receptors originated from a man aged 50 or older who had recovered from COVID-19.

The chain recombines TRBV13 with TRBJ2-7; TRBD1 aligns across 9 bases. J gave up 3 bases and V 5 bases, and 8 bases lay outside the gene matches. CDR3 length: 15 amino acids. Germline loops: CDR1 PRHDT, CDR2 FYEKMQ (reference sequence). The CDR3, as DNA: TGTGCCAGCAGCCTCCAAAACAGGGGGCTCTACGAGCAGTACTTC. Its translation is CASSLQNRGLYEQYF.

The rearrangement uses TRBV28 and TRBJ2-3; D is perhaps TRBD2 (5 bases). V lost 3 bases and J lost 2, with 9 bases in between. Germline loops: CDR1 MDHEN, CDR2 SYDVKM. CDR3 length: 14 residues. CDR3 nucleotide sequence: TGTGCCAGCAGTTTTCGGGGAAACACAGATACGCAGTATTTT. Protein sequence: CASSFRGNTDTQYF.

This clone was seen only a few times. The V gene is TRBV6-6, the J gene TRBJ1-1; D is ambiguous. Trimming cost V 4 bases and J 0 bases, with 3 bases left between them. The CDR3 runs 12 residues. CDR1 is MNHNY, CDR2 SVGAGI, per germline (reference sequence). CDR3 nucleotide sequence: TGTGCCAGCAGTTCTGTGAACACTGAAGCTTTCTTT. Its translation: CASSSVNTEAFF.

This chain joins TRBV18 and TRBJ1-1, with D possibly TRBD1 on 6 matching bases. The germline CDR1 and CDR2 sequences are KGHSH and LQKENI. CDR3 size: 13 residues. V lost 6 bases, J lost 4 bases, and 12 bases lay in between. The CDR3 DNA is TGTGCCAGCTCCCCTGGACAGATCACTGAAGCTTTCTTT. It codes for CASSPGQITEAFF. Full variable domain (outside the CDR3, taken from reference TRBV18 and TRBJ1-1): NAGVMQNPRHLVRRRGQEARLRCSPMKGHSHVYWYRQLPEEGLKFMVYLQKENIIDESGMPKERFSAEFPKEGPSILRIQQVVRGDSAAYFCASSPGQITEAFFGQGTRLTVV.

This chain joins TRBV5-5 and TRBJ2-7, with D tentatively TRBD2 (5 bases). Germline values: CDR1 SGHKS, CDR2 YYEKEE (reference sequence). Trimming took off 4 bases at V and 12 bases at J, with 17 bases between the two ends. The CDR3 runs 12 residues. As DNA, the CDR3 is TGTGCCAGCAGCGCCCGGGATTCCGGGCGGTACTTC. Its protein product is CASSARDSGRYF.

This chain's CDR3 is CASSAPGRQGRFTTEAFF. CDR3 nucleotides: TGTGCCAGCAGTGCCCCGGGTAGACAGGGACGATTTACCACTGAAGCTTTCTTT. The chain uses TRBV7-9 and TRBJ1-1, with TRBD1 matching over 7 bases. The J segment lost 4 bases and the V segment lost 6 bases, leaving 20 bases of the junction unmatched. This CDR3 spans 18 amino acids. Germline CDR1 is SEHNR and CDR2 is FQNEAQ (reference sequence).